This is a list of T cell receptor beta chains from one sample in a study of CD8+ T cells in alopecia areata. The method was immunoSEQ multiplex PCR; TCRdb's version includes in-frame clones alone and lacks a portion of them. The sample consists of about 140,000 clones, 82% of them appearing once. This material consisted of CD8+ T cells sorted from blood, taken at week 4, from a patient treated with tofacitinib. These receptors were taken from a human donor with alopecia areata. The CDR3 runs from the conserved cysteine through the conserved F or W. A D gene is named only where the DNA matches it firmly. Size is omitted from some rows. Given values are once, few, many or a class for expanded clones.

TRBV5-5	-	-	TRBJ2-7	CASSPGSGTYEQYF	TGTGCCAGCAGCCCCGGCAGCGGAACCTACGAGCAGTACTTC
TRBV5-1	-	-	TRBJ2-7	CASSPNTPEQYF	TGCGCCAGCAGCCCAAACACACCTGAGCAGTACTTC
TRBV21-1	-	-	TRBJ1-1	CASQTGGWTEAFF	TGTGCCAGCCAGACAGGGGGTTGGACTGAAGCTTTCTTT
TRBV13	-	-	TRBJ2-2	CASRWRGLDGELFF	TGTGCCAGCAGGTGGAGGGGGCTGGACGGGGAGCTGTTTTTT
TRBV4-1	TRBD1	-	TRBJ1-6	CASSQVTGQSPLHF	TGCGCCAGCAGCCAAGTGACAGGGCAATCACCCCTCCACTTT
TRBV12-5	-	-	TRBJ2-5	CASGLVLRGNEETQYF	TGTGCTAGTGGTTTGGTACTACGGGGGAACGAAGAGACCCAGTACTTC
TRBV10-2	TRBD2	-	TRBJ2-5	CASGPRLARYQETQYF	TGCGCCAGTGGGCCTCGACTAGCCCGGTACCAAGAGACCCAGTACTTC
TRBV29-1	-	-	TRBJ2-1	CSVEDPVAGSSYNEQFF	TGCAGCGTTGAAGATCCTGTAGCCGGAAGCTCCTACAATGAGCAGTTCTTC
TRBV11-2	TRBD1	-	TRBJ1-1	CASSFPLRAQGDEAFF	TGTGCCAGCAGCTTTCCCCTCCGGGCCCAGGGGGACGAAGCTTTCTTT
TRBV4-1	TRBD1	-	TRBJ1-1	CASSQGQGGTEAFF	TGCGCCAGCAGCCAAGGACAGGGAGGAACTGAAGCTTTCTTT
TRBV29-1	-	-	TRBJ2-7	CSVANGGPHEQYF	TGCAGCGTGGCGAACGGGGGGCCGCACGAGCAGTACTTC
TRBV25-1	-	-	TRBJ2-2	CASSELPTIYPGELFF	TGTGCCAGCAGTGAATTGCCGACAATCTACCCCGGGGAGCTGTTTTTT
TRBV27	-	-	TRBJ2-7	CASSLSWLSEQYF	TGTGCCAGCAGTTTATCGTGGCTCTCCGAGCAGTACTTC
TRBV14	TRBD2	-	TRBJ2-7	CASSFRLAGDEQYF	TGTGCCAGCAGCTTTCGACTAGCGGGGGACGAGCAGTACTTC
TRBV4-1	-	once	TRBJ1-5	CASSPRVYLSNQPQHF	TGCGCCAGCAGCCCCCGGGTCTATCTTAGCAATCAGCCCCAGCATTTT
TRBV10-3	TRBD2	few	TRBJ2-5	CAISESSGETQYF	TGTGCCATCAGTGAAAGTAGCGGGGAGACCCAGTACTTC
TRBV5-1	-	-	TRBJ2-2	CASSLDGVWNTGELFF	TGCGCCAGCAGCTTGGATGGAGTATGGAACACCGGGGAGCTGTTTTTT
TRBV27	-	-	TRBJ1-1	CASSLGRNTEAFF	TGTGCCAGCAGTTTAGGGCGGAACACTGAAGCTTTCTTT
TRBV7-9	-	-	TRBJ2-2	CASSPTTGDNTGELFF	TGTGCCAGCAGCCCGACGACAGGAGACAACACCGGGGAGCTGTTTTTT
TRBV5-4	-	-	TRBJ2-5	CASSFKALQETQYF	TGTGCCAGCAGCTTTAAGGCTTTACAAGAGACCCAGTACTTC
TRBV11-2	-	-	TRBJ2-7	CASSPPGWSYEQYF	TGTGCCAGCAGCCCCCCGGGCTGGTCCTACGAGCAGTACTTC
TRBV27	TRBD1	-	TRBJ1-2	CASSLLPGTGGNYGYTF	TGTGCCAGCAGTTTACTACCCGGGACAGGGGGTAACTATGGCTACACCTTC
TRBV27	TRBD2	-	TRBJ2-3	CASNDGGGVTDTQYF	TGTGCCAGCAATGACGGCGGGGGGGTTACAGATACGCAGTATTTT
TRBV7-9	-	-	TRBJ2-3	CASSTRRTDTQYF	TGTGCCAGCAGCACCCGACGCACAGATACGCAGTATTTT
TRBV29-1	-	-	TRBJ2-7	CSVRDGSSYEQYF	TGCAGCGTCCGGGACGGGTCCTCCTACGAGCAGTACTTC
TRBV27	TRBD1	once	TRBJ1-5	CASSPKQGNQPQHF	TGTGCCAGCAGTCCTAAACAGGGGAATCAGCCCCAGCATTTT
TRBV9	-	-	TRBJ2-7	CASSPEAAYPYEQYF	TGTGCCAGCAGCCCGGAGGCAGCCTACCCCTACGAGCAGTACTTC
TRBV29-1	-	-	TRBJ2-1	CSVDLDIREQFF	TGCAGCGTTGACCTCGACATCCGTGAGCAGTTCTTC
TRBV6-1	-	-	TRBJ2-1	CASSEEERVHPPNEQFF	TGTGCCAGCAGTGAAGAAGAGCGGGTTCACCCGCCCAATGAGCAGTTCTTC
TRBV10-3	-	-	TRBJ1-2	CAISEEGTYGYTF	TGTGCCATCAGTGAGGAGGGAACCTATGGCTACACCTTC
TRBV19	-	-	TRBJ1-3	CASAGQSLYSGNTIYF	TGTGCCAGTGCCGGGCAGAGCCTGTACTCTGGAAACACCATATATTTT
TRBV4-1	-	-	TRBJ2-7	CASSQDWGSYEQYF	TGCGCCAGCAGCCAAGACTGGGGCTCCTACGAGCAGTACTTC
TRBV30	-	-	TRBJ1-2	CAWDNRGIYGYTF	TGTGCCTGGGATAACCGGGGTATCTATGGCTACACCTTC
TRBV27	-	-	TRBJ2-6	CASKIDPHSGANVLTF	TGTGCCAGCAAAATAGACCCCCACTCTGGGGCCAACGTCCTGACTTTC
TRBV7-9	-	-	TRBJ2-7	CASSRGRGYEQYF	TGTGCCAGCAGCAGGGGTCGGGGCTACGAGCAGTACTTC
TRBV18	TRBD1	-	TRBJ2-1	CASSPDRVNEQFF	TGTGCCAGCTCACCCGACAGGGTAAATGAGCAGTTCTTC
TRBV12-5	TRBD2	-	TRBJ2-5	CASGPGLAERETQYF	TGTGCTAGTGGGCCGGGACTAGCGGAACGAGAGACCCAGTACTTC
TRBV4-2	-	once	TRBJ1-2	CASSQVDLGIGYTF	TGTGCCAGCAGCCAAGTAGATCTAGGGATCGGCTACACCTTC
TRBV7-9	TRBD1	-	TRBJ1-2	CASSNGQGEGYTF	TGTGCCAGCAGCAACGGACAGGGGGAAGGCTACACCTTC
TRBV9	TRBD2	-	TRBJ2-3	CASSVDGSGGFDTQYF	TGTGCCAGCAGCGTAGATGGTAGCGGGGGGTTCGATACGCAGTATTTT
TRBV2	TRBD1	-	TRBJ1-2	CASSEARARGRDGYTF	TGTGCCAGCAGTGAAGCGAGGGCCAGGGGGCGGGATGGCTACACCTTC
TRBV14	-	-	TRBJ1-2	CASSPGTIVYTF	TGTGCCAGCAGCCCAGGAACGATCGTCTACACCTTC
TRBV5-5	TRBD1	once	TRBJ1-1	CASSLDRGDTEAFF	TGTGCCAGCAGCTTGGACAGGGGGGACACTGAAGCTTTCTTT
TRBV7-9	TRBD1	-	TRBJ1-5	CASSSDRGDQPQHF	TGTGCCAGCAGCTCGGACAGGGGGGACCAGCCCCAGCATTTT
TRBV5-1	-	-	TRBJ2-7	CASSLAGTYEQYF	TGCGCCAGCAGCTTGGCGGGAACCTACGAGCAGTACTTC
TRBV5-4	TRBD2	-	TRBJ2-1	CASSLPREGNEQFF	TGTGCCAGCAGCTTGCCCAGGGAGGGTAATGAGCAGTTCTTC
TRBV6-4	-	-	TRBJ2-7	CASSPRGYEQYF	TGTGCCAGCAGCCCACGGGGCTACGAGCAGTACTTC